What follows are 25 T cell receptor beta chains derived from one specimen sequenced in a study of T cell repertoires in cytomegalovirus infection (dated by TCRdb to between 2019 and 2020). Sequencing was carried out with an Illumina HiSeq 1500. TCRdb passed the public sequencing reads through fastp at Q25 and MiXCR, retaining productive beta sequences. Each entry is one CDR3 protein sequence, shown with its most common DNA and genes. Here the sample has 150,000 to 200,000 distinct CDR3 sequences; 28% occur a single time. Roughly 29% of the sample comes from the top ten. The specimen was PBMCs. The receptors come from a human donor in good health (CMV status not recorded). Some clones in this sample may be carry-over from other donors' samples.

In nucleotides, the CDR3 is TGTGCCAGCAGTTACTCCGGCCAGAACATTCAGTACTTC. Amino acids: CASSYSGQNIQYF. The V gene is TRBV6-6, the J gene TRBJ2-4; D is unclear. In germline, CDR1 is MNHNY, CDR2 SVGAGI (reference sequence). Trimming left V 0 bases short and J 7 bases short, with 7 bases between. The CDR3 consists of 13 residues.

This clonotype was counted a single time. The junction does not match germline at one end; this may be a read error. The chain's CDR3 is CASSPQGDPLYEQYF. The DNA of the CDR3 is TGTGCCAGCAGCCCCCAGGGGGACCCCCTCTACGAGCAGTACTTC. The chain recombines TRBV4-1 with TRBJ2-7, with 7 bases identical to TRBD1. This CDR3 region has 15 residues. Germline V gene data show CDR1 as MGHRA and CDR2 as YSYEKL.

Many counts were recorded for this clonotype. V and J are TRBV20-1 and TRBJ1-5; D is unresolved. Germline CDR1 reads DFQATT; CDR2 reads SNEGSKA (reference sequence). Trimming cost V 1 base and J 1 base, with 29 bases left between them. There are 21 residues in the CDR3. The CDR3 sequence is CSARVRYDGRRPGVSNQPQHF. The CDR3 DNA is TGCAGTGCTAGAGTACGGTATGATGGGAGGCGCCCCGGGGTGAGCAATCAGCCCCAGCATTTT.

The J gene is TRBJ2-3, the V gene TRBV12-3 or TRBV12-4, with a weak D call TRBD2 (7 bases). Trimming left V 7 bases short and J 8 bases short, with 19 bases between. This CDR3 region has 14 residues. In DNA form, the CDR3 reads TGTGCCAGCATCATGGGGGGGGCAAGCGGTACGCAGTATTTT. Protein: CASIMGGASGTQYF.

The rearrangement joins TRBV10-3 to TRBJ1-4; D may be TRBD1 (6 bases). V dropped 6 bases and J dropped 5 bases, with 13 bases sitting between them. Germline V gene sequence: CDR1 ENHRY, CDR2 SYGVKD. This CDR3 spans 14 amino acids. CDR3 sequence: CAISGTRGNEKLFF. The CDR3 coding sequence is TGTGCCATCAGCGGGACAAGGGGGAATGAAAAACTGTTTTTT.

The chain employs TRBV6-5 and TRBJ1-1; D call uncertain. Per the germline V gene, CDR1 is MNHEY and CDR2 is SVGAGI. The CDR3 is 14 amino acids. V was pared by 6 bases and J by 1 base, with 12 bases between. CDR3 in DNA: TGTGCCAGCAGCAAAGAAGCACGGAACACTGAAGCTTTCTTT. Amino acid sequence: CASSKEARNTEAFF.

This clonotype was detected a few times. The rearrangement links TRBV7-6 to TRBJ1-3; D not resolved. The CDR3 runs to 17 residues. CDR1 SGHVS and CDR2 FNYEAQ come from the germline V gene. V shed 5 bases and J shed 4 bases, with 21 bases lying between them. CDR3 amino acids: CASSATFGEDAGNTIYF. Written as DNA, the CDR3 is TGTGCCAGCAGCGCCACTTTCGGGGAAGATGCAGGAAACACCATATATTTT.

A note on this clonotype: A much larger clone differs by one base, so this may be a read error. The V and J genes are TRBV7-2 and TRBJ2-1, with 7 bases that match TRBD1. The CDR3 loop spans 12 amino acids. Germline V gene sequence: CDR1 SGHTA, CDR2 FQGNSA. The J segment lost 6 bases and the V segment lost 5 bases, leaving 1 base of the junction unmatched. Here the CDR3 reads CASSRQGNEQFF. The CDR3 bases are TGTGCCAGCAGCAGACAGGGCAATGAGCAGTTCTTC.

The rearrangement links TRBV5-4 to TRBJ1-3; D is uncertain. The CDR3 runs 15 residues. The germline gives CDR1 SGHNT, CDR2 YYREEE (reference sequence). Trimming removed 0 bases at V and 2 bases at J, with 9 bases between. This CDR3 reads CASSLEAATGNTIYF. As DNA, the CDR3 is TGTGCCAGCAGCTTGGAAGCGGCAACTGGAAACACCATATATTTT. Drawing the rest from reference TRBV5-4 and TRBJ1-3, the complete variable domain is ETGVTQSPTHLIKTRGQQVTLRCSSQSGHNTVSWYQQALGQGPQFIFQYYREEENGRGNFPPRFSGLQFPNYSSELNVNALELDDSALYLCASSLEAATGNTIYFGEGSWLTVV.

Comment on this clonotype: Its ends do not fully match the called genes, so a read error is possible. CDR3 bases: TGTGCCAGCAGTTTACAGCACCCAGGGGGGACAACTAACGAAAAACTGTTTTTT. As protein: CASSLQHPGGTTNEKLFF. This chain links TRBV27 with TRBJ1-4; 7 nucleotides line up with TRBD1. CDR3 length: 18 amino acids. Germline-derived CDR1 and CDR2 are MNHEY and SMNVEV (reference sequence).

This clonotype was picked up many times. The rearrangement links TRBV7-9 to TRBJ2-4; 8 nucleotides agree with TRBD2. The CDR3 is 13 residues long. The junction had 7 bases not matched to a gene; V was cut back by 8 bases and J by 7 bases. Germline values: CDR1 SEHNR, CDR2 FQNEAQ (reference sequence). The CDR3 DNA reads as TGTGCCAGCCACGGGGGGGGGCTTAACATTCAGTACTTC. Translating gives CASHGGGLNIQYF.

CDR3 bases: TGTGCCAGCTCACCACCGGGACAGAACACTGAAGCTTTCTTT. Translating gives CASSPPGQNTEAFF. This chain joins TRBV18 and TRBJ1-1; TRBD1 might be the D (6 bases). Per germline, CDR1 KGHSH and CDR2 LQKENI. V lost 0 bases, J lost 1 base, and 6 bases lay in between. The CDR3 covers 14 residues.

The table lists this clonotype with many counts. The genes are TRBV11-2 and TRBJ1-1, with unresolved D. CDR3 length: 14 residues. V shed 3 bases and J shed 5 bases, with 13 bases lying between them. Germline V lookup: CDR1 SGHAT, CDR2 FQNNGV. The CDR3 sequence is CASSFEGTGTEAFF. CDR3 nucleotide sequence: TGTGCCAGCAGCTTCGAAGGTACTGGAACTGAAGCTTTCTTT.

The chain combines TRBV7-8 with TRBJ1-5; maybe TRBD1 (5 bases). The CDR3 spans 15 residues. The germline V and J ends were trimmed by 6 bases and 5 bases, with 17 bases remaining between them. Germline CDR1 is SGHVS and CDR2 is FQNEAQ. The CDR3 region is CASSSGAGGYQPQHF. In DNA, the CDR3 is TGTGCCAGCAGTAGTGGGGCCGGGGGGTATCAGCCCCAGCATTTT.

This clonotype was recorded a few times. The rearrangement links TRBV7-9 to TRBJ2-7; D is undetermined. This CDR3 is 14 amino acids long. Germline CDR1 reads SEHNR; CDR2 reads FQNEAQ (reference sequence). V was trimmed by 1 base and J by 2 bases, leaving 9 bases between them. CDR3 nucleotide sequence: TGTGCCAGCAGCTTAGATACAGAGCCCTACGAGCAGTACTTC. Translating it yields CASSLDTEPYEQYF.

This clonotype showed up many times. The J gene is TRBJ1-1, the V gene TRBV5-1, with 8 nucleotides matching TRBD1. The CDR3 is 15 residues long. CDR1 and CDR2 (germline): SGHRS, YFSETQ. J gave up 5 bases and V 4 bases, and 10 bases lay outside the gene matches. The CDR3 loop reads CASSLGQGAGTEAFF. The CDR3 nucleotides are TGCGCCAGCAGCCTCGGGCAGGGGGCAGGAACTGAAGCTTTCTTT.

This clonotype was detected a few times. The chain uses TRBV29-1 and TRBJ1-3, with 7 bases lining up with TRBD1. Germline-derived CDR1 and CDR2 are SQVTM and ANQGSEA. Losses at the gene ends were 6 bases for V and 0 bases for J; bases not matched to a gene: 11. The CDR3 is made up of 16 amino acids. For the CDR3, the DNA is TGCAGCGTCCGAACGGGACAGCCGAGCTCTGGAAACACCATATATTTT. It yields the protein CSVRTGQPSSGNTIYF.

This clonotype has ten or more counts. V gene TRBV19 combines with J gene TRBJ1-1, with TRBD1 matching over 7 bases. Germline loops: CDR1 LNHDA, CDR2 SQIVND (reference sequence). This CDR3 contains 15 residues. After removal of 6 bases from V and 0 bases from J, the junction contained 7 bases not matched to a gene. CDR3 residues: CASRLDRSMNTEAFF. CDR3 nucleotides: TGTGCCAGTAGGCTGGACAGGTCAATGAACACTGAAGCTTTCTTT.

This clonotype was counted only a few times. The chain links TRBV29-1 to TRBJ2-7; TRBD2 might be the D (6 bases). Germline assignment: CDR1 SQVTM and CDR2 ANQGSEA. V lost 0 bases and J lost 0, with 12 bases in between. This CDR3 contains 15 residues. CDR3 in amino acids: CSVEDPSGGSYEQYF. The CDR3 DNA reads TGCAGCGTTGAAGACCCCTCCGGGGGCTCCTACGAGCAGTACTTC.

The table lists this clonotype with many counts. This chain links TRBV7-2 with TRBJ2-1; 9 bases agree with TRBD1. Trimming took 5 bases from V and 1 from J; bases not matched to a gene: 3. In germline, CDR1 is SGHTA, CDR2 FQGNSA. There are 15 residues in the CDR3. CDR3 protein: CASSPDRGSYNEQFF. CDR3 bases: TGTGCCAGCAGCCCGGACAGGGGTTCCTACAATGAGCAGTTCTTC.

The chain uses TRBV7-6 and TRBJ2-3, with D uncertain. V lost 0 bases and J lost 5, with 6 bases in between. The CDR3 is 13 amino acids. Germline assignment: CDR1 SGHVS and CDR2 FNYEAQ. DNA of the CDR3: TGTGCCAGCAGCTTAGCGGACGGAGATACGCAGTATTTT. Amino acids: CASSLADGDTQYF.

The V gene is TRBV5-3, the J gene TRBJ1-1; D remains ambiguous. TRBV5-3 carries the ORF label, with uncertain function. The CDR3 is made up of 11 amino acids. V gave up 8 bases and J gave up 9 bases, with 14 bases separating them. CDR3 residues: CASRARTQAFF. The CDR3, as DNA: TGTGCCAGCCGAGCGAGGACTCAAGCTTTCTTT.

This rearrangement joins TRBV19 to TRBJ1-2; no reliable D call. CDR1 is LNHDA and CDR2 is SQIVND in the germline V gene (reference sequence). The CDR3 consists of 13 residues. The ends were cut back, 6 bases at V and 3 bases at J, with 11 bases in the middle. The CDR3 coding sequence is TGTGCCAGTAGCACACTAGAGTACTATGGCTACACCTTC. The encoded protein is CASSTLEYYGYTF.

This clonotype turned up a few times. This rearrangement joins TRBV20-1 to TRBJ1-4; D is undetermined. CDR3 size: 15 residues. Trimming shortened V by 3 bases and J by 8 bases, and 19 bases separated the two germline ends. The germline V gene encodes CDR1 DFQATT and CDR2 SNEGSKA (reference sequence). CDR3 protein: CSASPPGILGEKLFF. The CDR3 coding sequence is TGCAGTGCTAGCCCCCCCGGCATTCTGGGAGAAAAACTGTTTTTT.

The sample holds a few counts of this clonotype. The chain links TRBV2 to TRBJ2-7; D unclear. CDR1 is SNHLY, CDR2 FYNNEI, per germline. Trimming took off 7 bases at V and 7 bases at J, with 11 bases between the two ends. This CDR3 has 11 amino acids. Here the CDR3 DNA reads TGTGCCAGCATGGGTTACTTGGAGCAGTACTTC. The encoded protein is CASMGYLEQYF.